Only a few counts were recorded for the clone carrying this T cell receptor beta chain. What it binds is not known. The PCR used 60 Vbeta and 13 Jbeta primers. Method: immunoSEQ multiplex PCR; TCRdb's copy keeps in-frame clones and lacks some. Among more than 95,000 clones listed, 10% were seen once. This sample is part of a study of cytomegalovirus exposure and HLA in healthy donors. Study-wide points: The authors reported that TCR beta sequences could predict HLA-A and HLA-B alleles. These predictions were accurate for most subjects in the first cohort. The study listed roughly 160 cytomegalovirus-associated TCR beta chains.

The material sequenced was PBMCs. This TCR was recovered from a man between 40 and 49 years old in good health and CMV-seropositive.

CDR3 residues: CASSPEKETQYF. DNA of the CDR3: TGTGCCAGCTCACCGGAGAAAGAGACCCAGTACTTC. V is TRBV18 and J is TRBJ2-5, with D uncertain. Trimming stripped 3 bases from V and 3 bases from J, with 5 bases between. Looked up from germline, CDR1 is KGHSH and CDR2 is LQKENI. The CDR3 has 12 amino acids.